This T cell receptor beta chain was sequenced in a study of shared clonotypes between healthy human individuals. The method was immunoSEQ multiplex PCR; TCRdb's version includes in-frame clones alone and lacks a portion of them. The data show roughly 2.6 million clones, approximately 90% seen once. Sequenced material: naive CD4+ T cells sorted from blood. Subset denoted: CD45RA+ positively selected. This TCR derives from a man between 18 and 29 years old in good health.

CDR3 sequence reads: CASTPFGGASYNEQFF. In nucleotides, the CDR3 is TGCGCCAGCACTCCTTTCGGGGGCGCTTCCTACAATGAGCAGTTCTTC. The V call is TRBV5-1, the J call TRBJ2-1; the D gene could be TRBD1 or TRBD2 (6 bases each). The CDR3 is 16 amino acids. With 6 bases removed from V and 1 base from J, the gap between germline ends came to 17 bases. Germline-derived CDR1 and CDR2 are SGHRS and YFSETQ. Drawing the rest from reference TRBV5-1 and TRBJ2-1, the complete variable domain is KAGVTQTPRYLIKTRGQQVTLSCSPISGHRSVSWYQQTPGQGLQFLFEYFSETQRNKGNFPGRFSGRQFSNSRSEMNVSTLELGDSALYLCASTPFGGASYNEQFFGPGTRLTVL.